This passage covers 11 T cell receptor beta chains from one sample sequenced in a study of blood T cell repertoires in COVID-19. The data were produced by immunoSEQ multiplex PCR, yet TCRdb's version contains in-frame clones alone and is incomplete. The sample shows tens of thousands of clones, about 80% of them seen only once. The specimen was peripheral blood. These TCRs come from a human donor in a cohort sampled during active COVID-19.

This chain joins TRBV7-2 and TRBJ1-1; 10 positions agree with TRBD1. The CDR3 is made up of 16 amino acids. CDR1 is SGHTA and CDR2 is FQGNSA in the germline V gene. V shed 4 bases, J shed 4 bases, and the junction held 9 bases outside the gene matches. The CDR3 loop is CASSSWTGGKVTEAFF. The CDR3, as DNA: TGTGCCAGCAGCTCGTGGACAGGGGGTAAGGTCACTGAAGCTTTCTTT.

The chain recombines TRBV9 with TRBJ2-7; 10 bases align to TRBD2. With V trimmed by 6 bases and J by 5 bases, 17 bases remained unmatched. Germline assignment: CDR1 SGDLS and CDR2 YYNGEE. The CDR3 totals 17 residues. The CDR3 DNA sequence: TGTGCCAGCAATCCCCCTCTAGCGGGAGAGTTCAGCGACGAGCAGTACGTC. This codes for CASNPPLAGEFSDEQYV.

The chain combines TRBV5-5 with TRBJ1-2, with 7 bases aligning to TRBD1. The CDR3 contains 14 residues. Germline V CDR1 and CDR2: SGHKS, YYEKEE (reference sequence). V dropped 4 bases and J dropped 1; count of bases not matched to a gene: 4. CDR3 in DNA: TGTGCCAGCAGCCCCTGGGACAGTAACTATGGCTACACCTTC. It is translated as CASSPWDSNYGYTF.

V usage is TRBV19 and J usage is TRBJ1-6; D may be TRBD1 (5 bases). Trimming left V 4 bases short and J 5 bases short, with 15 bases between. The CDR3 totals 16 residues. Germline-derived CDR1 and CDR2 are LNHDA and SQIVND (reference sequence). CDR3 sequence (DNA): TGTGCCAGTAGTACCCGACAGCAACTCAATAATTCACCCCTCCACTTT. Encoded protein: CASSTRQQLNNSPLHF.

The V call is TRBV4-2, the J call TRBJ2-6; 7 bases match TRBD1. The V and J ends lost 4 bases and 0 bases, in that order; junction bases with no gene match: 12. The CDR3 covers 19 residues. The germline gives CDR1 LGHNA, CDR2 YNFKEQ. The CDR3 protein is CASSPLDRAALSGANVLTF. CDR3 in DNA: TGTGCCAGCAGCCCATTAGACAGGGCCGCCCTCTCTGGGGCCAACGTCCTGACTTTC.

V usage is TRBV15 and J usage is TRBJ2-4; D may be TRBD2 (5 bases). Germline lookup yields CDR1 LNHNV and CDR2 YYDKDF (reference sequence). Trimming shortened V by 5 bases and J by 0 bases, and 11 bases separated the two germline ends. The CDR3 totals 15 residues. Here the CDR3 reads CATSGLILAKNIQYF. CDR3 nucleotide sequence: TGTGCCACCAGCGGACTGATATTAGCCAAAAACATTCAGTACTTC.

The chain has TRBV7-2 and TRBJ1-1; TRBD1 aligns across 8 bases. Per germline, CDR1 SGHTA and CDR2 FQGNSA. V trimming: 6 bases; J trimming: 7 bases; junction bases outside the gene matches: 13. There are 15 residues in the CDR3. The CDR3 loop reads CASSRTGRTGVEAFF. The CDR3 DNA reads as TGTGCCAGCAGTCGGACAGGGAGGACGGGGGTTGAAGCTTTCTTT.

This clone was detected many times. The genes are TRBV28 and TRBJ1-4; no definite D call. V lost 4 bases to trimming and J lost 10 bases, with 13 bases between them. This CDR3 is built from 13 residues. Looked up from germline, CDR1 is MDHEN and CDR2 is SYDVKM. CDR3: CASSSLVERKLFF. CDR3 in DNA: TGTGCCAGCAGTTCCCTAGTCGAAAGAAAACTGTTTTTT.

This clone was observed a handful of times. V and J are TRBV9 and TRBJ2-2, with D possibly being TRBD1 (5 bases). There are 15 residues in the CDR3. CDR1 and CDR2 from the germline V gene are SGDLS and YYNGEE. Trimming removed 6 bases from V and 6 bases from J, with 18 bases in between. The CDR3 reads CASKPTAAGSGELFF. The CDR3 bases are TGTGCCAGCAAGCCCACTGCGGCAGGGTCCGGGGAGCTGTTTTTT. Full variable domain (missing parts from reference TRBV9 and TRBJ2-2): DSGVTQTPKHLITATGQRVTLRCSPRSGDLSVYWYQQSLDQGLQFLIQYYNGEERAKGNILERFSAQQFPDLHSELNLSSLELGDSALYFCASKPTAAGSGELFFGEGSRLTVL.

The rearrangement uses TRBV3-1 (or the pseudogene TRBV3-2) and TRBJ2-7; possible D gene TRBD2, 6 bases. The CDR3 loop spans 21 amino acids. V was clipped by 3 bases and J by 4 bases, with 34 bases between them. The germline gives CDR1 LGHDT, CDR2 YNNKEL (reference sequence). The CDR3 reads CASSQSFPMSEGRAERYEQYV. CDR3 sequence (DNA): TGTGCCAGCAGCCAGAGCTTCCCTATGTCGGAGGGCCGGGCAGAGCGATACGAGCAGTACGTC.

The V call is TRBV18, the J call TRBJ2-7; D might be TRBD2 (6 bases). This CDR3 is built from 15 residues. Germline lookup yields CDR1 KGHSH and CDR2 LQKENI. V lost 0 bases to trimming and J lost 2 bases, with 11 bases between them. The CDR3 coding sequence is TGTGCCAGCTCACCACCAGAGGGACTTACCTACGAGCAGTACTTC. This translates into CASSPPEGLTYEQYF.